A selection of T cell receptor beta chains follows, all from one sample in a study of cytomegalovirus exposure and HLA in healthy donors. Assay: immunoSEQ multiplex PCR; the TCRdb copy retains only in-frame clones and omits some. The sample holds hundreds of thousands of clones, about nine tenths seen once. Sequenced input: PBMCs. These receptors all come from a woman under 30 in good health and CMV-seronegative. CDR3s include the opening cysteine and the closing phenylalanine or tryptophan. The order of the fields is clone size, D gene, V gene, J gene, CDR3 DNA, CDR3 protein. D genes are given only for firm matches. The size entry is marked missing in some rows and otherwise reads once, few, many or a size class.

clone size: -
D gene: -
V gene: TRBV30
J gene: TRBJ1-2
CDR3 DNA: TGTGCCTGGACGGAGCAGGGTTATGGCTACACCTTC
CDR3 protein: CAWTEQGYGYTF

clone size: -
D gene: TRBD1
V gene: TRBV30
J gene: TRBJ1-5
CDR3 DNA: TGTGCCTGGAGCCCGGGACAGGGGATTGATCAGCCCCAGCATTTT
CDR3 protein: CAWSPGQGIDQPQHF

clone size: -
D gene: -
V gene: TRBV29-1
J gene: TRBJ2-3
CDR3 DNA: TGCAGCGTCGGACTACCTGCCACAGATACGCAGTATTTT
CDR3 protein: CSVGLPATDTQYF

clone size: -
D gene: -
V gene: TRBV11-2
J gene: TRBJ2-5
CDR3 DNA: TGTGCCAGCAGCGCTCTCCTCGGTATCGGGAGCTTCAAAGAGACCCAGTACTTC
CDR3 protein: CASSALLGIGSFKETQYF

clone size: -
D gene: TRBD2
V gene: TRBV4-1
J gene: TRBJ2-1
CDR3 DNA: TGCGCCAGCAGCCAAGTAGCGGGGTCCTACAATGAGCAGTTCTTC
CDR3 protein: CASSQVAGSYNEQFF

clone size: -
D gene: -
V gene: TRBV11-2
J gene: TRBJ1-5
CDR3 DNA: TGTGCCAGCAGCGTTACAGGGACCAATCAGCCCCAGCATTTT
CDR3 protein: CASSVTGTNQPQHF

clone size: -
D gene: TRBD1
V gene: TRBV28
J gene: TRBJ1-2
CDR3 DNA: TGTGCCAGCAGTTCCCTCGGGGACAGGGGATCTTATGGCTACACCTTC
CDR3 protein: CASSSLGDRGSYGYTF

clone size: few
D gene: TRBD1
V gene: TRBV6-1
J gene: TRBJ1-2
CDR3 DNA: TGTGCCAGCAGTACAGGGGCCATTAACTATGGCTACACCTTC
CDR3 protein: CASSTGAINYGYTF

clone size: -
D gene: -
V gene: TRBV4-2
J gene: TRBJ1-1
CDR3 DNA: TGTGCCAGCAGCCAAGGGGCAAGCGGGGTGGAAGCTTTCTTT
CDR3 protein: CASSQGASGVEAFF

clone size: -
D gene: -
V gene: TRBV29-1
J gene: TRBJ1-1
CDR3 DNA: TGCAGCGCCGTTCGCGGGGGGCTCACTGAAGCTTTCTTT
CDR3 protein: CSAVRGGLTEAFF

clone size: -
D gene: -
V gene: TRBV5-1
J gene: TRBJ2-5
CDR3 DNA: TGCGCCAGCAGCCCGTGGACAGTACAAGAGACCCAGTACTTC
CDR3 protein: CASSPWTVQETQYF

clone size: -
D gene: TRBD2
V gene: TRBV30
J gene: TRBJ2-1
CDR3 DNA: TGTGCCTGGACCCTAGCGGGGTCCGCCTCACAGTTCTTC
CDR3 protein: CAWTLAGSASQFF

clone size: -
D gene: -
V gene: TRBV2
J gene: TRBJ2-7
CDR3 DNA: TGTGCCAGCATACTCAGGGGAACCTCCTACGAGCAGTACTTC
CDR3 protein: CASILRGTSYEQYF

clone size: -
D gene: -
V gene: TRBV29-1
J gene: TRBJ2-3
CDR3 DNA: TGCAGCGCAGGGGGACTAGGAGTCACAGATACGCAGTATTTT
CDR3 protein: CSAGGLGVTDTQYF

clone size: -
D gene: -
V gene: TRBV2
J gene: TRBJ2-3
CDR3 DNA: TGTGCCAGCAACCGGGGGGATACGCAGTATTTT
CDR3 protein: CASNRGDTQYF

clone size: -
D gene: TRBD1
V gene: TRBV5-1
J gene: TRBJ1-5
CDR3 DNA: TGCGCCAGCAGACCCGACAGGGGGGATCAGCCCCAGCATTTT
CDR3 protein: CASRPDRGDQPQHF

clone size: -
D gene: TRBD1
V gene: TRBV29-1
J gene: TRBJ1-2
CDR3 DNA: TGCAGCGCCCGAAAAGACAGGGACTATGGCTACACCTTC
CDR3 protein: CSARKDRDYGYTF

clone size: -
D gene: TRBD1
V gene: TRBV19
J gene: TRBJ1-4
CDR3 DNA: TGTGCCAGTAGTCCGCGCCGACAGGGATCTAATGAAAAACTGTTTTTT
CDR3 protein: CASSPRRQGSNEKLFF

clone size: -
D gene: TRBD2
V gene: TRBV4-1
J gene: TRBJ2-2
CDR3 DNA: TGCGCCAGCAGCCAATATACGGGGGGGCGAAACACCGGGGAGCTGTTTTTT
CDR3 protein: CASSQYTGGRNTGELFF

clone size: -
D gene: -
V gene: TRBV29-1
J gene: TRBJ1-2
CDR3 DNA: TGCAGCGTTGCGACGGAGAACTATGGCTACACCTTC
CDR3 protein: CSVATENYGYTF

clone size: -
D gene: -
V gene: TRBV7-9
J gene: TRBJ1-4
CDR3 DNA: TGTGCCAGCAGCTCGGACAGAGCCCAAGAAAAACTGTTTTTT
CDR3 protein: CASSSDRAQEKLFF

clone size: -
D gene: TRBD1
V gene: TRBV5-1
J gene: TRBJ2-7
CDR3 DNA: TGCGCCAGCAGCTTGGGGACAGGGGACGAGCAGTACTTC
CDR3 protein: CASSLGTGDEQYF

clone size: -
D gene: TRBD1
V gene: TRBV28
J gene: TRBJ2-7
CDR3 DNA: TGTGCCACCCTCGGGACAGTCTCCTACGAGCAGTACTTC
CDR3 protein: CATLGTVSYEQYF

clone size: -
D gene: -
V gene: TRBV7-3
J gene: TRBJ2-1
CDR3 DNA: TGTGCCAGCAGCTTAAGGCAGGGACTTCCCTACAATGAGCAGTTCTTC
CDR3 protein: CASSLRQGLPYNEQFF

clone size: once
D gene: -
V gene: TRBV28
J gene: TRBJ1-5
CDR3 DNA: TGTGCCAGCAGCCGTCCTAATCAGCCCCAGCATTTT
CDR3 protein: CASSRPNQPQHF

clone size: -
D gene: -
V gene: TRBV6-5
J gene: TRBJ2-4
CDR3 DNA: TGTGCCAGCGGTAGACGACAGGACGGCAAAAACATTCAGTACTTC
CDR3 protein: CASGRRQDGKNIQYF

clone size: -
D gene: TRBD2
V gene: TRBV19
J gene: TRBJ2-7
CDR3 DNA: TGTGCCAGTAGTAGCGGGAGGGCCGATTACGAGCAGTACTTC
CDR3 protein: CASSSGRADYEQYF

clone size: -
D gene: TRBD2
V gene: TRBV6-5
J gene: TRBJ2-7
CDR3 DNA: TGTGCCAGCAGTTACTCACTAGCGGGAGTCGACGAGCAGTACTTC
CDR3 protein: CASSYSLAGVDEQYF

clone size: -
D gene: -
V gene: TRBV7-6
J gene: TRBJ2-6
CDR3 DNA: TGTGCCAGCAGCTTGGTACCAGGGGACTCTGGGGCCAACGTCCTGACTTTC
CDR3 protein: CASSLVPGDSGANVLTF

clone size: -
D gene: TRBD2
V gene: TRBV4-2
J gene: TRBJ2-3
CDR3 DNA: TGTGCCAGCAGCCTAGTAGCGGGATTAAGCACAGATACGCAGTATTTT
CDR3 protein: CASSLVAGLSTDTQYF

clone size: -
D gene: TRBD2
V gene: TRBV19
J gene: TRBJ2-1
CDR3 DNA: TGTGCCAGTAGTATGATAGCGGGGGAGCAGTTCTTC
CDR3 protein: CASSMIAGEQFF

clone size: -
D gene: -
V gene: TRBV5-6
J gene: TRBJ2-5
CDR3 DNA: TGTGCCAGCTGGTCGTGGGAGATGGGAGAGACCCAGTACTTC
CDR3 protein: CASWSWEMGETQYF

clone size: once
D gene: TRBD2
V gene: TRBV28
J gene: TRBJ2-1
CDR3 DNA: TGTGCCAGCAGTCCTGCTAGCGGGAGCTCCTACAATGAGCAGTTCTTC
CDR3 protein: CASSPASGSSYNEQFF

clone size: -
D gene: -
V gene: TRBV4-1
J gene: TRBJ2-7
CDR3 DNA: TGCGCCAGCAGCCCGACAGGATCGTACGAGCAGTACTTC
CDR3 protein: CASSPTGSYEQYF

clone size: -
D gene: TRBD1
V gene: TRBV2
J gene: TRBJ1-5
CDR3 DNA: TGTGCCAGCAGTGAAGGGACAGGGAGGTCCCAGCATTTT
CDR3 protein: CASSEGTGRSQHF

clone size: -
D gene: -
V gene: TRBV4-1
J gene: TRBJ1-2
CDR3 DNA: TGCGCCAGCAGCCCAGAGGAGTTTTTCTATGGCTACACCTTC
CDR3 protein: CASSPEEFFYGYTF

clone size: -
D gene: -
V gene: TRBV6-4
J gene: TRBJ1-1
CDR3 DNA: TGTGCCAGCAGTGAAAGTGGGCAGCGGCGTACTGAAGCTTTCTTT
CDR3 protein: CASSESGQRRTEAFF

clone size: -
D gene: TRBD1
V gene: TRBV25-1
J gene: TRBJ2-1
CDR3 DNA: TGTGCCAGCAGTGAATTCTCAGGGGGTCGGCAGTTCTTC
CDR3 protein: CASSEFSGGRQFF

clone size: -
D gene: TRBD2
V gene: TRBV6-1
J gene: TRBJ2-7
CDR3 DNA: TGTGCCAGCATCGGGGGGTACGAGCAGTACTTC
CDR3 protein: CASIGGYEQYF

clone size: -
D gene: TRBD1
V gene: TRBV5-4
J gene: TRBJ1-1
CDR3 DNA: TGTGCCAGCAGCCGACAGGGCCTGAACACTGAAGCTTTCTTT
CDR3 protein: CASSRQGLNTEAFF

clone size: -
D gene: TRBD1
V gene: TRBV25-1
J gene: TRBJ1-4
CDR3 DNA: TGTGCCAGCAGTCAGGGGGCAGGGATGCACGAAAAACTGTTTTTT
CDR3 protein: CASSQGAGMHEKLFF